A selection of T cell receptor beta chains follows, all from one sample in a study of T cell clonotyping in hematopoietic cell transplantation. Clones were sequenced by immunoSEQ multiplex PCR, and TCRdb holds only the in-frame ones, with some missing. The data hold more than 40,000 clones, with 95% observed a single time. The sample was peripheral blood mononuclear cells. The source of these receptors is a man between 25 and 39 years old in good health. Some clones in this sample may be carry-over from other donors' samples. The CDR3 runs from the conserved cysteine through the conserved F or W. The D gene is left open where the match is weak. Clone size is not always given. Where it is, it says once, few, many or a class for expanded clones.

TRBV30 . . CAFGSGPFSYNEQFF
TRBV4-3 once . CASSDKGTNTEAFF
TRBV6-1 . . CASSERQGSGNTIYF
TRBV11-3 . TRBD2 CASSLGTSGSTDTQYF
TRBV5-6 . TRBD1 CASSLAATGGKHNEQFF
TRBV9 . TRBD1 CASSVSTRQGYEQYF
TRBV5-1 . . CASRDQGKGTEAFF
TRBV6-1 . . CASSERDSTDTQYF
TRBV7-2 . . CASSSSTRSGEQFF
TRBV6-5 . . CASSPDVGVGNTIYF
TRBV9 . TRBD2 CASSVEGGTSGTDEQFF
TRBV5-1 . . CASSLTLVGQRFQETQYF
TRBV19 once . CASSILLGYEQYF
TRBV6-4 once TRBD2 CASSSTSGDTDTQYF
TRBV29-1 . . CSVDAKRGGELFF
TRBV9 . . CASSPYRASHGEKLFF
TRBV7-2 . . CASSLGPAGEQFF
TRBV10-2 once TRBD2 CASSPTSGRALGGDTQYF
TRBV11-2 . TRBD1 CASSSGQGPTTDTQYF
TRBV7-8 . . CASSPTEGYGYTF
TRBV4-3 . . CASSQNPYNEQFF
TRBV5-1 . . CASSDTGTYEQYF
TRBV27 . . CASHNLLEQFF
TRBV7-8 . . CASSSVGGYNYGYTF
TRBV4-1 . . CASSQGEKLFF
TRBV2 . . CDSTWTFTDTQYF
TRBV14 . . CASSQNRVGAKNIQYF
TRBV5-1 . . CASSLDADTEAFF
TRBV15 . . CATVAHEQYF
TRBV6-5 . . CASRPGGDVAFF
TRBV19 . . CASSLGEQPQHF
TRBV25-1 . . CASSDSVYTF
TRBV6-4 . . CASSEGTSTDTQYF
TRBV25-1 . TRBD1 CASSDPGQPYGYTF
TRBV25-1 . . CASSEPGSYGYTF
TRBV4-1 once . CASSQDDTDTQYF
TRBV11-2 . . CASSLGTLENTDTQYF
TRBV13 once TRBD1 CASRPRRTGDSYEQYF
TRBV11-2 . TRBD1 CASSFRTGPTGELFF
TRBV2 . . CASSEHPGQFF
TRBV15 . . CATSRGDGGNQPQHF
TRBV19 few TRBD1 CASSKAATGGFEQYF
TRBV5-4 . . CASSLLNNEQFF
TRBV10-2 . TRBD2 CASRGTSGRTRSSTDTQYF
TRBV10-3 . . CAISNRAEGSEAFF
TRBV6-6 . TRBD2 CASSYRLAGGYNEQFF
TRBV6-5 . . CASSYSLRGPYNEQFF
TRBV4-3 . . CASSQDQGQNYGYTF
TRBV30 once . CAWSVVGGSGNTIYF
TRBV14 once TRBD2 CASGGPYRGGPGTDTQYF
TRBV11-2 . . CASSLVRSSYEQYF
TRBV7-6 . TRBD1 CASSRRQGYNEQFF
TRBV30 . TRBD2 CAWSGTGTSGWDTQYF
TRBV25-1 . . CASSEVGTRVGYTF
TRBV11-3 . . CASSGRLDPDEQFF
TRBV11-3 . TRBD1 CASSLIQGAHTEAFF
TRBV4-1 . . CASSQESPYNTGELFF
TRBV6-1 few . CASSTLTGGSQYF
TRBV4-1 . TRBD1 CASSFGQGPTRYGYTF